One and the same sample provided the 31 T cell receptor beta chains below, sequenced in a study of beta chain features in type 1 diabetes. Since all of the isolated RNA was reverse transcribed, expressed TCRB transcripts were what got sequenced. Only in-frame clones appear in the TCRdb table, and some are missing; sequencing was by immunoSEQ multiplex PCR. In the table there are 300,000 to 350,000 clones, 20% of which are singletons. Sequencing was done on a sample of naive CD4+ T cells from blood. Receptors originate from a woman in her late teens or twenties in good health.

Details on this clone: At the DNA level, this CDR3 is encoded by other sequences in the same sample as well. J is TRBJ2-5 and V is TRBV30; 9 positions match TRBD1. The CDR3 has 14 amino acids. Per germline, CDR1 GTSNPN and CDR2 SVGIG (reference sequence). J lost 3 bases, V lost 4 bases, and 6 bases had no gene match. Here the CDR3 reads CAWNRDRVEETQYF. In DNA, the CDR3 is TGTGCCTGGAACCGGGACAGGGTAGAAGAGACCCAGTACTTC.

V usage is TRBV4-1 and J usage is TRBJ1-5; 10 bases line up with TRBD1. In germline, CDR1 is MGHRA, CDR2 YSYEKL. This CDR3 contains 17 residues. J lost 5 bases, V lost 3 bases, and 10 bases had no gene match. The CDR3 loop is CASSHGRDRGRYQPQHF. CDR3 in DNA: TGCGCCAGCAGCCATGGAAGAGACAGGGGGCGCTATCAGCCCCAGCATTTT.

This clone was picked up a small number of times. The chain links TRBV5-1 to TRBJ2-7; D is possibly TRBD1 (7 bases). The CDR3 sequence is 15 residues long. Germline CDR1 is SGHRS and CDR2 is YFSETQ. With 0 bases removed from V and 3 bases from J, the gap between germline ends came to 13 bases. CDR3 sequence: CASSLDQGGIYEQYF. CDR3 in DNA: TGCGCCAGCAGCTTGGACCAGGGGGGAATCTACGAGCAGTACTTC.

The genes are TRBV4-3 and TRBJ2-2; possibly TRBD2 for D (5 bases). Trimming removed 0 bases at V and 0 bases at J, with 8 bases between. The CDR3 length is 16 residues. Germline values: CDR1 LGHNA, CDR2 YSLEER. The CDR3 sequence is CASSQDPGTNTGELFF. CDR3 sequence (DNA): TGCGCCAGCAGCCAAGATCCCGGGACGAACACCGGGGAGCTGTTTTTT.

This chain uses TRBV5-1 with TRBJ2-7; D might be TRBD1 (6 bases). The CDR3 has 14 residues. CDR1 SGHRS and CDR2 YFSETQ come from the germline V gene. With 5 bases removed from V and 1 base from J, the gap between germline ends came to 13 bases. CDR3: CASREQGASYEQYF. In DNA, the CDR3 is TGCGCCAGCAGGGAACAGGGAGCATCCTACGAGCAGTACTTC.

The chain carries TRBV14 and TRBJ2-3; 10 positions match TRBD2. The CDR3 loop spans 16 amino acids. With V trimmed by 4 bases and J by 1 base, 5 bases remained unmatched. Germline V gene sequence: CDR1 SGHDN, CDR2 FVKESK. CDR3: CASSPYGTSGTDTQYF. The CDR3 bases are TGTGCCAGCAGCCCCTATGGGACTAGCGGCACAGATACGCAGTATTTT. Together with reference TRBV14 and TRBJ2-3, the CDR3 gives the full variable domain: EAGVTQFPSHSVIEKGQTVTLRCDPISGHDNLYWYRRVMGKEIKFLLHFVKESKQDESGMPNNRFLAERTGGTYSTLKVQPAELEDSGVYFCASSPYGTSGTDTQYFGPGTRLTVL.

This clone was seen more than once but under ten times. V is TRBV2 and J is TRBJ2-7; the match to TRBD1 covers 8 bases. After removal of 5 bases from V and 1 base from J, the junction contained 4 bases not matched to a gene. CDR1 is SNHLY and CDR2 is FYNNEI in the germline V gene. The length of the CDR3 is 14 residues. DNA for the CDR3: TGTGCCAGCAGTTCCGGGACAGGTTCCTACGAGCAGTACTTC. Its protein product is CASSSGTGSYEQYF. The full variable domain, in which reference TRBV2 and TRBJ2-7 provide the parts outside the CDR3, is EPEVTQTPSHQVTQMGQEVILRCVPISNHLYFYWYRQILGQKVEFLVSFYNNEISEKSEIFDDQFSVERPDGSNFTLKIRSTKLEDSAMYFCASSSGTGSYEQYFGPGTRLTVT.

This clone was seen a handful of times. The chain combines TRBV5-1 with TRBJ2-5, with 10 positions matching TRBD1. The CDR3 contains 14 residues. Losses at the gene ends were 2 bases for V and 3 bases for J; bases not matched to a gene: 1. Per germline, CDR1 SGHRS and CDR2 YFSETQ. CDR3 nucleotide sequence: TGCGCCAGCAGCTTTGGGACAGGGGAAGAGACCCAGTACTTC. Encoded protein: CASSFGTGEETQYF.

This clone was seen only a few times. The chain couples TRBV5-1 to TRBJ2-3, with D maybe TRBD2 (6 bases). The CDR3 is 17 residues long. Per germline, CDR1 SGHRS and CDR2 YFSETQ. Trimming pared 4 bases from V and 4 bases from J, leaving 22 bases between. In DNA, the CDR3 is TGCGCCAGCAGCCCCGGGATGGGACTCTACCGGCCAGATACGCAGTATTTT. It translates to CASSPGMGLYRPDTQYF. Full variable domain (outside the CDR3, taken from reference TRBV5-1 and TRBJ2-3): KAGVTQTPRYLIKTRGQQVTLSCSPISGHRSVSWYQQTPGQGLQFLFEYFSETQRNKGNFPGRFSGRQFSNSRSEMNVSTLELGDSALYLCASSPGMGLYRPDTQYFGPGTRLTVL.

The genes are TRBV5-6 and TRBJ2-5; weak D call: TRBD1 (6 bases). V lost 0 bases and J lost 9, with 12 bases in between. The CDR3 extends over 13 amino acids. Germline loops: CDR1 SGHDT, CDR2 YYEEEE. The CDR3 loop is CASSLDRAGAQYF. The CDR3 bases are TGTGCCAGCAGCTTGGATCGGGCAGGGGCCCAGTACTTC.

The CDR3 spells CASSVATGSGNTIYF. CDR3 sequence (DNA): TGTGCCAGCAGCGTAGCAACAGGCTCTGGAAACACCATATATTTT. The J gene is TRBJ1-3, the V gene TRBV9; maybe TRBD1 (5 bases). CDR3 size: 15 residues. Trimming removed 0 bases from V and 0 bases from J, with 7 bases in between. CDR1 is SGDLS, CDR2 YYNGEE, per germline.

This clone was seen more than once but under ten times. The V gene is TRBV5-4, the J gene TRBJ1-1, with D possibly matching TRBD1 (5 bases). The V end lost 4 bases, the J end lost 1 base, and 20 bases lay between the germline ends. CDR3 length equals 17 residues. Germline CDR1 is SGHNT and CDR2 is YYREEE (reference sequence). The chain's CDR3 is CASSTTALLQPNTEAFF. The CDR3 nucleotides are TGTGCCAGCAGCACGACAGCCTTACTTCAACCGAACACTGAAGCTTTCTTT.

The gene calls are TRBV6-1 and TRBJ1-2, with D possibly TRBD1 on 5 matching bases. Germline V lookup: CDR1 MNHNS, CDR2 SASEGT. Trimming pared 6 bases from V and 4 bases from J, leaving 9 bases between. The CDR3 runs 12 residues. The CDR3 spells CASRQASYGYTF. CDR3 nucleotide sequence: TGTGCCAGCAGACAGGCCAGCTATGGCTACACCTTC.

This clone was seen more than once but under ten times. The chain recombines TRBV7-9 with TRBJ1-2; D remains ambiguous. Trimming took off 8 bases at V and 2 bases at J, with 12 bases between the two ends. Germline values: CDR1 SEHNR, CDR2 FQNEAQ (reference sequence). The CDR3 is 13 residues long. CDR3 amino acids: CASHREANYGYTF. In DNA, the CDR3 is TGTGCCAGCCATAGGGAGGCCAACTATGGCTACACCTTC. The entire variable domain, with the rest obtained from reference TRBV7-9 and TRBJ1-2, is as follows: DTGVSQNPRHKITKRGQNVTFRCDPISEHNRLYWYRQTLGQGPEFLTYFQNEAQLEKSRLLSDRFSAERPKGSFSTLEIQRTEQGDSAMYLCASHREANYGYTFGSGTRLTVV.

The chain joins TRBV5-4 to TRBJ2-6; perhaps TRBD2 as D (6 bases). CDR1 and CDR2 from the germline V gene are SGHNT and YYREEE (reference sequence). Between the trimmed V and J ends, which lost 4 bases and 5 bases, there was a span of 16 bases. The CDR3 extends over 16 amino acids. In DNA form, the CDR3 reads TGTGCCAGCAGCCGCGGGGCCGCGCTTAGGGCCAACGTCCTGACTTTC. As protein: CASSRGAALRANVLTF. Full variable domain (rest looked up from reference TRBV5-4 and TRBJ2-6): ETGVTQSPTHLIKTRGQQVTLRCSSQSGHNTVSWYQQALGQGPQFIFQYYREEENGRGNFPPRFSGLQFPNYSSELNVNALELDDSALYLCASSRGAALRANVLTFGAGSRLTVL.

Only a few counts were recorded for this clone. The chain is built from TRBV9 and TRBJ1-1; TRBD1 is a possible D gene (5 bases). The CDR3 contains 15 residues. The ends were cut back, 3 bases at V and 0 bases at J, with 12 bases in the middle. The germline CDR1 and CDR2 sequences are SGDLS and YYNGEE. CDR3 DNA: TGTGCCAGCAGCGGACCGGGACTGCTGAACACTGAAGCTTTCTTT. Translated: CASSGPGLLNTEAFF. Filled out from reference TRBV9 and TRBJ1-1, the complete variable domain reads DSGVTQTPKHLITATGQRVTLRCSPRSGDLSVYWYQQSLDQGLQFLIQYYNGEERAKGNILERFSAQQFPDLHSELNLSSLELGDSALYFCASSGPGLLNTEAFFGQGTRLTVV.

The chain is built from TRBV5-1 and TRBJ1-1; D uncertain. Germline assignment: CDR1 SGHRS and CDR2 YFSETQ. This CDR3 is 14 amino acids long. V was clipped by 1 base and J by 5 bases, with 12 bases between them. The CDR3 reads CASSLTVRGTEAFF. CDR3 in DNA: TGCGCCAGCAGCTTGACCGTTAGAGGAACTGAAGCTTTCTTT.

This chain links TRBV18 with TRBJ1-5; tentative D call: TRBD1 (5 bases). CDR1 is KGHSH and CDR2 is LQKENI in the germline V gene. Trimming took 3 bases from V and 5 from J, leaving 17 bases between them. CDR3 size: 16 residues. The CDR3 coding sequence is TGTGCCAGCTCACCTTTCGGTGCACAGGTGGATCAGCCCCAGCATTTT. Encoded protein: CASSPFGAQVDQPQHF.

The rearrangement links TRBV9 to TRBJ2-3, with 7 bases fitting TRBD1. The V segment lost 4 bases and the J segment 1 base; nucleotides outside the gene matches: 6. The germline gives CDR1 SGDLS, CDR2 YYNGEE. There are 15 residues in the CDR3. The CDR3 region is CASSTSGTGTDTQYF. The CDR3 DNA reads as TGTGCCAGCAGCACTTCCGGGACAGGCACAGATACGCAGTATTTT.

In its sample, this clone was seen a few times. Written as DNA, the CDR3 is TGCGCCAGCAGCGGGGAGAGACTAGCGGGAGGTCGAGAAGAGACCCAGTACTTC. This sequence encodes CASSGERLAGGREETQYF. This chain connects TRBV5-1 to TRBJ2-5; 13 bases fit TRBD2. From germline, CDR1 is SGHRS and CDR2 YFSETQ. CDR3 size: 18 residues. Trimming took 4 bases from V and 3 from J; bases not matched to a gene: 12.

This clone was counted only a few times. V usage is TRBV9 and J usage is TRBJ2-5, with D possibly being TRBD1 (5 bases). CDR1 is SGDLS, CDR2 YYNGEE, per germline. The CDR3 loop spans 15 amino acids. Trimming stripped 0 bases from V and 4 bases from J, with 13 bases between. The CDR3 sequence is CASSVGRVGRETQYF. CDR3 in DNA: TGTGCCAGCAGCGTAGGCAGGGTTGGGCGAGAGACCCAGTACTTC.

V is TRBV5-1 and J is TRBJ2-2; 11 bases agree with TRBD2. The germline V gene has CDR1 SGHRS and CDR2 YFSETQ. V trimming: 5 bases; J trimming: 1 base; junction bases outside the gene matches: 7. This CDR3 is 17 amino acids long. The CDR3 region is CASRRGTSGENTGELFF. The CDR3 DNA sequence: TGCGCCAGCAGAAGAGGGACTAGCGGAGAGAACACCGGGGAGCTGTTTTTT.

This clone was seen more than once but under ten times. The V and J genes are TRBV5-6 and TRBJ2-1; maybe TRBD1 (5 bases). CDR3 length: 13 residues. V was clipped by 4 bases and J by 8 bases, with 13 bases between them. Germline loops: CDR1 SGHDT, CDR2 YYEEEE. Here the CDR3 DNA reads TGTGCCAGCAGCGAAGAAGGCAGGGATGAGCAGTTCTTC. This codes for CASSEEGRDEQFF.

The chain recombines TRBV11-1 with TRBJ1-4; TRBD1 agrees at 8 bases. CDR1 and CDR2 (germline): SGHAT, FQDESV (reference sequence). J was trimmed by 6 bases and V by 6 bases; bases with no gene match: 6. The CDR3 contains 14 residues. CDR3 DNA sequence: TGTGCCAGCAGGGGACCGGGACAGGATGAAAAACTGTTTTTT. The encoded protein is CASRGPGQDEKLFF.

This clone appeared a few times. The V gene is TRBV11-3, the J gene TRBJ2-1; tentative D call: TRBD2 (5 bases). CDR3 length equals 14 residues. Germline V gene sequence: CDR1 SGHNT, CDR2 YENEEA. V lost 6 bases and J 10 bases, leaving 19 bases between the germline ends. CDR3 sequence reads: CASRREGSSKEQFF. The CDR3 DNA reads TGTGCCAGCAGACGGGAAGGGTCCTCCAAGGAGCAGTTCTTC.

CDR3 coding DNA: TGCAGCGTTGTGGGTCGGGAGAACACCGGGGAGCTGTTTTTT. Translated: CSVVGRENTGELFF. This rearrangement joins TRBV29-1 to TRBJ2-2; possible D gene TRBD2, 5 bases. Trimming removed 4 bases at V and 1 base at J, with 10 bases between. In germline, CDR1 is SQVTM, CDR2 ANQGSEA. CDR3 length: 14 residues.

J is TRBJ2-5 and V is TRBV10-3; 9 nucleotides match TRBD2. The DNA end lines up better with TRBJ2-7; the J call may be wrong. Germline loops: CDR1 ENHRY, CDR2 SYGVKD. This CDR3 has 14 amino acids. This chain's CDR3 is CAIGLAGSTYEQYF. In DNA, the CDR3 is TGTGCCATCGGTCTAGCGGGATCCACCTACGAGCAGTACTTC.

The chain joins TRBV5-5 to TRBJ2-6, with D unresolved. Trimming cost V 3 bases and J 4 bases, with 11 bases left between them. This CDR3 spans 15 amino acids. Germline lookup yields CDR1 SGHKS and CDR2 YYEKEE (reference sequence). The CDR3 DNA follows: TGTGCCAGCAGCTCTCAGAGGTACGGGGCCAACGTCCTGACTTTC. Residues: CASSSQRYGANVLTF. Variable domain in full (rest from reference TRBV5-5 and TRBJ2-6): DAGVTQSPTHLIKTRGQQVTLRCSPISGHKSVSWYQQVLGQGPQFIFQYYEKEERGRGNFPDRFSARQFPNYSSELNVNALLLGDSALYLCASSSQRYGANVLTFGAGSRLTVL.

This clone was counted between two and nine times. The chain joins TRBV5-4 to TRBJ2-5; a possible D gene is TRBD1 (6 bases). The V gene's germline CDR1 is SGHNT and CDR2 YYREEE (reference sequence). Trimming left V 5 bases short and J 0 bases short, with 8 bases between. This CDR3 spans 13 amino acids. CDR3 in amino acids: CASSGQNQETQYF. CDR3 bases: TGTGCCAGCAGTGGACAGAACCAAGAGACCCAGTACTTC.

This clone showed up just a few times. V is TRBV6-6 and J is TRBJ2-5; 10 bases agree with TRBD1. The CDR3 has 15 residues. J lost 2 bases, V lost 1 base, and 1 base had no gene match. The germline V gene encodes CDR1 MNHNY and CDR2 SVGAGI (reference sequence). CDR3 amino acids: CASSYLGQGQETQYF. The CDR3 DNA reads TGTGCCAGCAGTTACTTGGGACAGGGGCAAGAGACCCAGTACTTC.

This clone has just a few counts. This chain's CDR3 is CASSLAGGMDQPQHF. CDR3 sequence (DNA): TGCGCCAGCAGCTTGGCGGGGGGGATGGATCAGCCCCAGCATTTT. The V and J genes are TRBV5-1 and TRBJ1-5, with a tentative D call TRBD1 (5 bases). Per germline, CDR1 SGHRS and CDR2 YFSETQ. Trimming pared 0 bases from V and 5 bases from J, leaving 12 bases between. This CDR3 has 15 residues.